This T cell receptor (beta chain) was captured in a study of regulatory T cells in long-lasting Graves disease. Time point: persistent/refractory GD, antithyroid drugs over 5 years with positive TRAb. RNA extracted from PBMCs served as the sequencing template. In this cohort, patients came from an endocrinology department located in Xi'an, China. This clonotype was picked up many times. Antigen specificity is unknown. Germline V gene lookup returns CDR1 MGHRA and CDR2 YSYEKL. The germline V and J ends were trimmed by 5 bases and 2 bases, with 10 bases remaining between them. This CDR3 is 13 amino acids long. Combining iRepertoire HTBI primers with Arm-PCR of CDR3 regions, the authors built TCR beta libraries. As originally analysed: Samples collectively showed 62 TRBV and approximately 14 TRBJ segments. TCRdb analysed the multiplex PCR reads with MiXCR anew, one entry per CDR3 protein. Clone size and V and J calls follow TCRdb, not the original study. The profile shows 650,000 to 850,000 distinct CDR3 sequences, around 30% of them singletons.

Regarding the study as a whole: Peripheral blood, not thyroid tissue, was the sole material studied.

The V and J genes are TRBV4-1 and TRBJ2-7; D is perhaps TRBD1 (5 bases). This receptor was taken from a female donor with Graves disease. The sequences come from peripheral blood mononuclear cells (PBMCs), collected when the disease was refractory, from a patient treated with antithyroid drugs. In DNA, the CDR3 is TGCGCCAGCAGCGATCAGGGTACCTACGAGCAGTACTTC. Protein product: CASSDQGTYEQYF.